The 14 T cell receptor beta chains below were found in one sample sequenced in a study of early T cells in non-severe SARS-CoV-2 infection. TCRdb re-analysed the 5' RACE reads in MiXCR, keeping a single row per CDR3 protein. Here the sample spans roughly 100,000 distinct CDR3 sequences, around 13% being singletons. What was sequenced was whole blood. The receptors were sampled from an adult who was a healthcare worker with PCR-confirmed SARS-CoV-2 infection or an uninfected control (not recorded which).

This clonotype was seen only a few times. The CDR3 DNA is TGTGCCACCAGCAGGGACGGGCTCCAAACTAGCGGGAGGAGCTCCTACAATGAGCAGTTCTTC. Protein sequence: CATSRDGLQTSGRSSYNEQFF. The rearrangement uses TRBV15 and TRBJ2-1, with 12 bases that match TRBD2. The germline V gene encodes CDR1 LNHNV and CDR2 YYDKDF (reference sequence). After removal of 3 bases from V and 0 bases from J, the junction contained 15 bases not matched to a gene. This CDR3 comprises 21 residues.

The table lists this clonotype with many counts. The chain couples TRBV5-5 to TRBJ1-5, with D hard to call. Per germline, CDR1 SGHKS and CDR2 YYEKEE (reference sequence). Trimming pared 1 base from V and 2 bases from J, leaving 7 bases between. This CDR3 contains 14 residues. The CDR3 region has the DNA TGTGCCAGCAGCTTGATGATCGGCAATCAGCCCCAGCATTTT. Protein product: CASSLMIGNQPQHF.

This clonotype was seen ten or more times. The V call is TRBV9, the J call TRBJ1-3; the D is unclear. The CDR3 consists of 13 residues. Deletions cut 4 bases from V and 7 bases from J, with 12 bases between. Germline V gene sequence: CDR1 SGDLS, CDR2 YYNGEE. The CDR3 is CASSKDSGNTIYF. As DNA, the CDR3 is TGTGCCAGCAGCAAAGACTCCGGGAACACCATATATTTT.

This clonotype appeared many times. The chain is built from TRBV7-2 and TRBJ1-1; D is perhaps TRBD1 (6 bases). The V and J ends lost 3 bases and 2 bases respectively, with 10 bases between them. Germline V gene sequence: CDR1 SGHTA, CDR2 FQGNSA. The CDR3 has 14 amino acids. CDR3 sequence (DNA): TGTGCCAGCAGCTTTTTAGGGGGAAACACTGAAGCTTTCTTT. The encoded protein is CASSFLGGNTEAFF.

The chain combines TRBV18 with TRBJ2-5; D is possibly TRBD1 or TRBD2 (6 bases each). This CDR3 is built from 16 residues. Germline V CDR1 and CDR2: KGHSH, LQKENI. Deletions cut 0 bases from V and 7 bases from J, with 18 bases between. The chain's CDR3 is CASSPPTGGNGGTQYF. CDR3 coding DNA: TGTGCCAGCTCACCACCTACCGGGGGCAACGGCGGGACCCAGTACTTC.

This clonotype was recorded many times. The V call is TRBV2, the J call TRBJ1-5; D may be TRBD1 (6 bases). The CDR3 runs to 13 residues. Germline loops: CDR1 SNHLY, CDR2 FYNNEI. The germline V and J ends were trimmed by 7 bases and 5 bases, with 12 bases remaining between them. The CDR3 sequence is CASTNRADQPQHF. CDR3 DNA sequence: TGTGCCAGCACGAACAGGGCTGATCAGCCCCAGCATTTT.

This clonotype turned up a few times. This chain links TRBV2 with TRBJ2-2, with TRBD2 matching 11 bases. The CDR3 runs 14 residues. Germline CDR1 reads SNHLY; CDR2 reads FYNNEI. V trimming: 8 bases; J trimming: 3 bases; junction bases outside the gene matches: 2. The CDR3 reads CASRGLADTGELFF. CDR3 in DNA: TGTGCCAGCCGGGGACTAGCGGACACCGGGGAGCTGTTTTTT.

This clonotype was counted ten times or more. This rearrangement joins TRBV30 to TRBJ1-2; no reliable D call. The germline V gene has CDR1 GTSNPN and CDR2 SVGIG (reference sequence). The CDR3 sequence is 12 residues long. V was shortened by 2 bases and J by 4 bases, with 8 bases between the two germline ends. The CDR3 nucleotides are TGTGCCTGGAGTTACTCGCTCTATGGCTACACCTTC. Protein sequence: CAWSYSLYGYTF. Filled out from reference TRBV30 and TRBJ1-2, the complete variable domain reads SQTIHQWPATLVQPVGSPLSLECTVEGTSNPNLYWYRQAAGRGLQLLFYSVGIGQISSEVPQNLSASRPQDRQFILSSKKLLLSDSGFYLCAWSYSLYGYTFGSGTRLTVV.

Ten or more counts support this clonotype. The chain carries TRBV13 and TRBJ1-4; D may be TRBD1 (6 bases). The V gene lost 3 bases and the J gene lost 4 bases, with 18 bases spanning the gap. This CDR3 spans 17 amino acids. Germline CDR1 PRHDT, CDR2 FYEKMQ (reference sequence). The CDR3 bases are TGTGCCAGCAGCTTTTTCGCACAGGGAGGGGGTAATGAAAAACTGTTTTTT. It encodes CASSFFAQGGGNEKLFF.

The V gene is TRBV20-1, the J gene TRBJ2-1, with 12 bases matching TRBD2. Germline CDR1 and CDR2: DFQATT and SNEGSKA (reference sequence). The CDR3 loop spans 15 amino acids. J was trimmed by 5 bases and V by 5 bases; bases with no gene match: 7. In nucleotides, the CDR3 is TGCAGTGCTCGAGCTAGCGGGAGGGCCGACAATGAGCAGTTCTTC. This gives the protein CSARASGRADNEQFF.

This clonotype was counted many times. J is TRBJ2-1 and V is TRBV18; 10 bases align to TRBD2. The J segment lost 6 bases and the V segment lost 2 bases, leaving 7 bases of the junction unmatched. This CDR3 contains 16 residues. Per germline, CDR1 KGHSH and CDR2 LQKENI. CDR3 sequence reads: CASSPRGLAGVNEQFF. Written as DNA, the CDR3 is TGTGCCAGCTCACCAAGGGGTCTAGCGGGGGTCAATGAGCAGTTCTTC. Combining the CDR3 with reference TRBV18 and TRBJ2-1 gives the whole variable domain NAGVMQNPRHLVRRRGQEARLRCSPMKGHSHVYWYRQLPEEGLKFMVYLQKENIIDESGMPKERFSAEFPKEGPSILRIQQVVRGDSAAYFCASSPRGLAGVNEQFFGPGTRLTVL.

This clonotype was recorded a few times. One end of the junction varies from germline; a read error may be responsible. The chain has TRBV18 and TRBJ1-2, with 8 positions matching TRBD1. Germline V gives CDR1 KGHSH, CDR2 LQKENI. CDR3 length: 14 residues. The CDR3 DNA reads as TGTGCCAGCTCGCCACAGGGGGCTAACTATGGCTACACCTTC. Translating gives CASSPQGANYGYTF.

As to this clonotype: This may be a read error, as it is one base from a much larger clone. V is TRBV18 and J is TRBJ1-5; 10 bases align to TRBD1. The V gene's germline CDR1 is KGHSH and CDR2 LQKENI. Trimming removed 6 bases from V and 12 bases from J; junction bases left unmatched: 14. The length of the CDR3 is 15 residues. The CDR3 DNA reads TGTGCCAGCTCGCGGACCGGGACAGGGGAAGGACTCCAGCATTTT. As protein: CASSRTGTGEGLQHF.

This clonotype was seen at least ten times. This chain joins TRBV7-9 and TRBJ2-2, with 9 bases lining up with TRBD1. Germline V CDR1 and CDR2: SEHNR, FQNEAQ (reference sequence). The CDR3 extends over 16 amino acids. With V trimmed by 0 bases and J by 4 bases, 3 bases remained unmatched. The CDR3, as DNA: TGTGCCAGCAGCTTAGCGCCGGGACAGGGCACCGGGGAGCTGTTTTTT. Translated, it gives CASSLAPGQGTGELFF.